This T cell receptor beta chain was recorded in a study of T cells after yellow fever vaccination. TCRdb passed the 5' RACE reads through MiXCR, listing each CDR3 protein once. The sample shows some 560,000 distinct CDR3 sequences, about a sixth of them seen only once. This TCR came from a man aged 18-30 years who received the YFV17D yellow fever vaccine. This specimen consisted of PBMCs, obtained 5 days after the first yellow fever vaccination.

DNA for the CDR3: TGCGCCAGCAGCCAACTCACTAGCGGGGTATACGAGCAGTACTTC. This codes for CASSQLTSGVYEQYF. The rearrangement uses TRBV4-3 and TRBJ2-7, with TRBD2 matching over 10 bases. With V trimmed by 2 bases and J by 4 bases, 5 bases remained unmatched. CDR1 is LGHNA, CDR2 YSLEER, per germline. This CDR3 is built from 15 residues.